This entry describes one TCR beta chain. Antigen: not known. The sample originates from a study of T cells in Graves' hyperthyroidism and ophthalmopathy. As for the study in general: It was at initial diagnosis, before any treatment, that peripheral blood was collected. Study-wide findings and caveats: Median prediction lead before ophthalmopathy onset was around 6.9 months with the model.

Uncontrolled infection, other autoimmune disease, pregnancy or lactation barred patients from enrollment. In making diagnoses, clinical symptoms, serum thyroxine and TRAb, thyroid ultrasound and orbital computed tomography were all used. It was RNA transcripts that yielded the amplified TCR beta CDR3 regions. HTBI primers were used for first-round RT-PCR of the TCR CDR3. Via MiXCR, TCRdb re-called the multiplex PCR reads, giving one row per CDR3 protein. The sample includes roughly 840,000 distinct CDR3 sequences, 35% to 45% of them seen just once. V lost 5 bases to trimming and J lost 6 bases; unmatched junction nucleotides: 11. There are 15 residues in the CDR3. In germline, CDR1 is DFQATT, CDR2 SNEGSKA (reference sequence).

The material sequenced was blood. This TCR was recovered from a man younger than 30 with Graves' hyperthyroidism. The chain combines TRBV20-1 with TRBJ2-7, with 12 bases fitting TRBD1. This CDR3 reads CSALDGGQGASEQYF. The CDR3 DNA reads TGCAGTGCTTTAGATGGGGGACAGGGGGCTAGCGAGCAGTACTTC.